This T cell receptor beta chain was obtained from a study of glioma-infiltrating T cells after dendritic cell vaccination. Points from the study as a whole: Few patients contributed both blood and tumor specimens.

The CDR3 runs to 15 residues. The trim removed 3 bases at V and 5 bases at J, leaving 4 bases unmatched. Germline assignment: CDR1 MNHNS and CDR2 SASEGT. The primer mix had 60 V beta and 13 J beta primers. Data came from immunoSEQ multiplex PCR; TCRdb stores just in-frame clones and leaves some out. There are about 99,000 clones in the sample; around 80% occur only once, and around 5.4% lies in the top ten. In regard to this clone: Its antigen is not known.

The sample's time point: after dendritic cell vaccination, including at tumor progression/relapse. Before vaccination, two weeks after the third vaccination, and at progression, PBMC were collected. Specimen: blood, collected after dendritic cell vaccination. This chain links TRBV6-1 with TRBJ2-2; TRBD2 agrees at 9 bases. This clonotype was obtained from a human donor with glioblastoma. The chain's CDR3 is CASSEAAGGTGELFF. The CDR3 DNA is TGTGCCAGCAGTGAGGCGGCGGGAGGGACCGGGGAGCTGTTTTTT.